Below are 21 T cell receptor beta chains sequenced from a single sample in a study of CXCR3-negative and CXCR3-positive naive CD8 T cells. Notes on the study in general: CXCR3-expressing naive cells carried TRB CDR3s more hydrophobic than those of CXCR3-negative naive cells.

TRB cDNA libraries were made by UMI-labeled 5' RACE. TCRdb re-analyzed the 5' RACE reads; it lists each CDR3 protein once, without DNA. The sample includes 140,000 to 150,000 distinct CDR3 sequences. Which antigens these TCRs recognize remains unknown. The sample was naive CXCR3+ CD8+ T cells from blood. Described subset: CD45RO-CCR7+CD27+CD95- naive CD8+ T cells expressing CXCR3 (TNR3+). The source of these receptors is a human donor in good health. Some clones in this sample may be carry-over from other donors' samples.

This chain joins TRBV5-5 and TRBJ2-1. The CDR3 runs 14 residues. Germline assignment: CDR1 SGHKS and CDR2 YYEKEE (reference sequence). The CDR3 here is CASSLGGAGNEQFF.

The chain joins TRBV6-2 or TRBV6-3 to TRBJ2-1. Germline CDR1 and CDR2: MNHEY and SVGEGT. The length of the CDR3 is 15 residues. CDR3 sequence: CATILGRLPYNEQFF.

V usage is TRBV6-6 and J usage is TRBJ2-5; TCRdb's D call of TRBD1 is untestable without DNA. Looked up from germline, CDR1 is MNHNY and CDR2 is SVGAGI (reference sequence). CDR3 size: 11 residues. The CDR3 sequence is CASVGGQTQYF.

The CDR3 region is CASSQDFTGDYNEQFF. The chain links TRBV4-3 to TRBJ2-1; TCRdb names TRBD1, which stays unverified in the absence of DNA. Germline-derived CDR1 and CDR2 are LGHNA and YSLEER. CDR3 length: 16 residues.

The CDR3 loop reads CASSHGTAPYEQHF. The chain has TRBV13 and TRBJ2-7; checking the TCRdb D call of TRBD1 is not possible without DNA. CDR1 and CDR2 from the germline V gene are PRHDT and FYEKMQ (reference sequence). The CDR3 is 14 amino acids.

This CDR3 reads CASSDGGRGYNEQFF. The chain joins TRBV2 to TRBJ2-1; TCRdb designates TRBD2, a call that cannot be tested without DNA. The CDR3 covers 15 residues. The germline CDR1 and CDR2 sequences are SNHLY and FYNNEI.

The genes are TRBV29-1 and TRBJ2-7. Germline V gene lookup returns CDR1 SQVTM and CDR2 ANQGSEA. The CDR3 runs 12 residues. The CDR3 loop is CSVQKMGFEQYF.

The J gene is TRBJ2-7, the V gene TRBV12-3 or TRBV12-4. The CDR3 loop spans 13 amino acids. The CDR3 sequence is CASSLAGIYEQYF.

CDR3 residues: CSARTGGGQPQHF. The chain has TRBV29-1 and TRBJ1-5; without DNA, the TCRdb call of TRBD1 cannot be checked. The germline gives CDR1 SQVTM, CDR2 ANQGSEA. The CDR3 extends over 13 amino acids.

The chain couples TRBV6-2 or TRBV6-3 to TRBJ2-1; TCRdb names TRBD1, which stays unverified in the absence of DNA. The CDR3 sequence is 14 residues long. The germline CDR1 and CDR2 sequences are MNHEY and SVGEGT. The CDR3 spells CASSYRQGYNEQFF.

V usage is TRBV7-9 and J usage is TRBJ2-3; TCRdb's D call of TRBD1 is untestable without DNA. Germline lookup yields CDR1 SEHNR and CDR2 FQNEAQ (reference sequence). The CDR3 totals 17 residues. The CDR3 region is CASSLPPPDRAADTQYF.

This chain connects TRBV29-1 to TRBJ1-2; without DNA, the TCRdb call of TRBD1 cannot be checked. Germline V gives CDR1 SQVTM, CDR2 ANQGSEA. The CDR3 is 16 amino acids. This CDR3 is CSVDRGQIESNYGYTF.

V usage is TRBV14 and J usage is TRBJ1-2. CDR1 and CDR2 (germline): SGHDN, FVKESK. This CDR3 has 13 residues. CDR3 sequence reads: CASSQYVSYGYTF.

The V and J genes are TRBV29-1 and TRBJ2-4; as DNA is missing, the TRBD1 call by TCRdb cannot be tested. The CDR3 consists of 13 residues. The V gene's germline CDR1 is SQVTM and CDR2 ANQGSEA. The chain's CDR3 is CSLLDIAKNIQYF.

CDR3 amino acids: CSASSGSSYEQYF. This sequence joins TRBV20-1 and TRBJ2-7. This CDR3 has 13 amino acids. In germline, CDR1 is DFQATT, CDR2 SNEGSKA (reference sequence).

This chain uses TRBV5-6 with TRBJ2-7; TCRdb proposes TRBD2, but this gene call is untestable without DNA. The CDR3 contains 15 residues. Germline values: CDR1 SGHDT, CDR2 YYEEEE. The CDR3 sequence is CASSLALDYFVEQYF.

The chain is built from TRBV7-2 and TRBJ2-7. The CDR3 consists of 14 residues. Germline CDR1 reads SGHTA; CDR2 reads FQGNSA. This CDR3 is CASSLSEAIYEQYF.

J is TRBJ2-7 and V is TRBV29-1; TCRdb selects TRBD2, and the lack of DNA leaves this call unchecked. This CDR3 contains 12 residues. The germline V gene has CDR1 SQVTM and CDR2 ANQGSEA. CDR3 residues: CSVRLPTYEQYF.

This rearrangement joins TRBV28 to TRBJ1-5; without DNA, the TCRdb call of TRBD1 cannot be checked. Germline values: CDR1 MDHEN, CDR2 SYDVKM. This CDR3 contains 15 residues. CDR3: CASVNRDRGNQPQHF. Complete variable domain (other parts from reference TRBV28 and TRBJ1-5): DVKVTQSSRYLVKRTGEKVFLECVQDMDHENMFWYRQDPGLGLRLIYFSYDVKMKEKGDIPEGYSVSREKKERFSLILESASTNQTSMYLCASVNRDRGNQPQHFGDGTRLSIL.

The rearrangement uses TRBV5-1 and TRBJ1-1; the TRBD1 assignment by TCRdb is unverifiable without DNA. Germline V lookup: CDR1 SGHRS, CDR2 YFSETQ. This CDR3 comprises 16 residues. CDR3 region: CASSLSGPQFYTEAFF.

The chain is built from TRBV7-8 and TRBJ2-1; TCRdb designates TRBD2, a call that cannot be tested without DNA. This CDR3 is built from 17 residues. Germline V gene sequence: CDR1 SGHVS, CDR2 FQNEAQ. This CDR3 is CASSIGTSGRVFDEQFF.